The sample holds many counts of the clone carrying this T cell receptor beta chain. The antigen is undetermined. TCRdb independently ran MiXCR on the 5' RACE reads; one entry per CDR3 protein. The sample lists fewer than 15,000 distinct CDR3 sequences; around 15% were seen once. These data belong to a study of T-cell memory formation after mild COVID-19. About the study: For the most part, TCR clusters were specific to one donor.

Germline V gene data show CDR1 as MNHEY and CDR2 as SVGEGT. Trimming took 10 bases from V and 4 from J, leaving 7 bases between them. This CDR3 contains 10 residues. Findings of the study overall: Confirmation was lacking for SARS-CoV-2 specificity of second-wave clones that peaked on day 37. Mainly CM and EM harbored the contracting CD4+ clones; mainly EMRA harbored the CD8+ ones. Clones that got smaller from day 15 to 85 had even CD4/CD8, while clones growing later tipped toward CD4+.

The sequence was collected from a man younger than 35 who had mild COVID-19 (a few samples of this study predate the infection). Cell type and time point are not known. J is TRBJ2-5 and V is TRBV6-2 or TRBV6-3; D not certain. The source material was PBMCs or a T cell subset sorted from them (not recorded which). CDR3 residues: CATRRETQYF. The CDR3 region has the DNA TGTGCCACCCGAAGAGAGACCCAGTACTTC.